These 26 T cell receptor beta chains were sequenced from one sample in a study of T cell responses to AZD1222 COVID-19 vaccine. Clones were read by immunoSEQ multiplex PCR, and TCRdb kept only the in-frame ones, dropping some. This table has about 120,000 clones, approximately 87% appearing once. The source material was peripheral blood, sampled on day 0 of AZD1222 vaccination. The origin of the receptors is an adult in good health.

The CDR3 bases are TGCGCCAGCAGCTTGTCCGGGTACGGGGAGCTGTTTTTT. Amino acid sequence: CASSLSGYGELFF. This chain connects TRBV5-1 to TRBJ2-2; no clear D gene. The germline V and J ends were trimmed by 1 base and 7 bases, with 8 bases remaining between them. The germline V gene encodes CDR1 SGHRS and CDR2 YFSETQ. The CDR3 is 13 residues long. Based on the CDR3 plus reference TRBV5-1 and TRBJ2-2, the full variable domain is KAGVTQTPRYLIKTRGQQVTLSCSPISGHRSVSWYQQTPGQGLQFLFEYFSETQRNKGNFPGRFSGRQFSNSRSEMNVSTLELGDSALYLCASSLSGYGELFFGEGSRLTVL.

The chain has TRBV7-8 and TRBJ1-2; the match to TRBD1 covers 9 bases. V trimming: 4 bases; J trimming: 6 bases; junction bases outside the gene matches: 6. The CDR3 has 14 amino acids. Per the germline V gene, CDR1 is SGHVS and CDR2 is FQNEAQ. CDR3 nucleotides: TGTGCCAGCAGCTCGGACAGGGGCACTAATGGCTACACCTTC. Translating it yields CASSSDRGTNGYTF. Using reference TRBV7-8 and TRBJ1-2 for the parts outside the CDR3, the full variable domain is GAGVSQSPRYKVAKRGQDVALRCDPISGHVSLFWYQQALGQGPEFLTYFQNEAQLDKSGLPSDRFFAERPEGSVSTLKIQRTQQEDSAVYLCASSSDRGTNGYTFGSGTRLTVV.

This rearrangement joins TRBV5-5 to TRBJ1-1; D is uncertain. The CDR3 totals 13 residues. Germline V lookup: CDR1 SGHKS, CDR2 YYEKEE (reference sequence). Trimming took off 0 bases at V and 0 bases at J, with 3 bases between the two ends. Written as DNA, the CDR3 is TGTGCCAGCAGCTTGGAAATGAACACTGAAGCTTTCTTT. Encoded protein: CASSLEMNTEAFF.

This clone was found once. The rearrangement uses TRBV6-5 and TRBJ2-7; weak D call: TRBD1 (6 bases). The CDR3 spans 12 residues. Germline V CDR1 and CDR2: MNHEY, SVGAGI. The ends were cut back, 8 bases at V and 3 bases at J, with 11 bases in the middle. The CDR3 sequence is CASRDISYEQYF. Written as DNA, the CDR3 is TGTGCCAGCCGGGACATAAGCTACGAGCAGTACTTC.

The gene calls are TRBV11-2 and TRBJ2-4, with a tentative D call TRBD1 (6 bases). This CDR3 contains 17 residues. V was cut by 5 bases and J by 0 bases, with 17 bases left in between. Germline-derived CDR1 and CDR2 are SGHAT and FQNNGV. The CDR3 DNA reads as TGTGCCAGCAGCCGCGCACGGACAGCACTAGCCAAAAACATTCAGTACTTC. It translates to CASSRARTALAKNIQYF.

In DNA form, the CDR3 reads TGTGCCAGCAGCTTAAGGTCGGGCCTTGAAGCTTTCTTT. Its translation: CASSLRSGLEAFF. This rearrangement joins TRBV7-8 to TRBJ1-1; D is uncertain. The CDR3 sequence is 13 residues long. Germline values: CDR1 SGHVS, CDR2 FQNEAQ. Trimming took 2 bases from V and 7 from J, leaving 11 bases between them.

V gene TRBV6-1 combines with J gene TRBJ1-2, with 8 nucleotides matching TRBD1. The junction had 12 bases not matched to a gene; V was cut back by 2 bases and J by 7 bases. CDR1 and CDR2 from the germline V gene are MNHNS and SASEGT. This CDR3 has 16 amino acids. The CDR3 nucleotides read TGTGCCAGCAGTGAACGAGACAGGGGAGGTTTCGGTGGCTACACCTTC. Its protein is CASSERDRGGFGGYTF.

J is TRBJ1-6 and V is TRBV12-3 or TRBV12-4, with D tentatively TRBD1 (5 bases). This CDR3 spans 13 amino acids. Trimming left V 3 bases short and J 10 bases short, with 10 bases between. The CDR3 region is CASSLLGASPLHF. DNA for the CDR3: TGTGCCAGCAGTTTGTTAGGGGCCTCACCCCTCCACTTT.

The CDR3 loop is CASSSLPGFRAYEQYF. CDR3 bases: TGCGCCAGTTCCAGCTTACCTGGGTTTCGGGCCTACGAGCAGTACTTC. The V gene is TRBV10-2, the J gene TRBJ2-7; no clear D. This CDR3 region has 16 residues. The germline gives CDR1 WSHSY, CDR2 SAAADI. Trimming shortened V by 9 bases and J by 2 bases, and 23 bases separated the two germline ends.

V gene TRBV19 combines with J gene TRBJ1-2, with 9 bases lining up with TRBD1. This CDR3 spans 14 amino acids. Germline V gene lookup returns CDR1 LNHDA and CDR2 SQIVND (reference sequence). J gave up 6 bases and V 6 bases, and 8 bases lay outside the gene matches. The CDR3 DNA follows: TGTGCCAGTAGGTCTACAGGGGGCTTCGATGGCTACACCTTC. Translated: CASRSTGGFDGYTF.

The chain employs TRBV6-2 or TRBV6-3 and TRBJ2-7; D may be TRBD1 or TRBD2 (5 bases each). The CDR3 sequence is 12 residues long. Germline V CDR1 and CDR2: MNHEY, SVGEGT. V lost 6 bases and J lost 9, with 15 bases in between. Here the CDR3 reads CASSPGAVGQYF. The DNA of the CDR3 is TGTGCCAGCAGCCCCGGGGCCGTCGGGCAGTACTTC.

The chain carries TRBV30 and TRBJ1-1, with TRBD1 as a possible D gene (5 bases). V lost 3 bases to trimming and J lost 4 bases, with 9 bases between them. CDR1 GTSNPN and CDR2 SVGIG come from the germline V gene (reference sequence). The CDR3 consists of 12 residues. In DNA, the CDR3 is TGTGCCTGGAGGGGACGAGGCACTGAAGCTTTCTTT. The encoded protein is CAWRGRGTEAFF.

This chain connects TRBV7-9 to TRBJ2-2, with D possibly matching TRBD1 (5 bases). Germline V gene data show CDR1 as SEHNR and CDR2 as FQNEAQ (reference sequence). CDR3 length equals 16 residues. V gave up 3 bases and J gave up 6 bases, with 17 bases separating them. CDR3 nucleotide sequence: TGTGCCAGCAGCTTGGCCATAAGGGGTGAGGCCGGGGAGCTGTTTTTT. Translation gives CASSLAIRGEAGELFF.

The V and J genes are TRBV15 and TRBJ2-5, with 10 nucleotides matching TRBD2. Germline V gene lookup returns CDR1 LNHNV and CDR2 YYDKDF (reference sequence). This CDR3 contains 16 residues. Trimming took 10 bases from V and 4 from J; bases not matched to a gene: 15. The CDR3 region has the DNA TGTGCCATCCCTCCCTCGGCTAGCGGGAGTGGAGAGACCCAGTACTTC. Its translation: CAIPPSASGSGETQYF. The variable domain in full, with the rest retrieved from reference TRBV15 and TRBJ2-5, is DAMVIQNPRYQVTQFGKPVTLSCSQTLNHNVMYWYQQKSSQAPKLLFHYYDKDFNNEADTPDNFQSRRPNTSFCFLDIRSPGLGDTAMYLCAIPPSASGSGETQYFGPGTRLLVL.

This clone was counted between two and nine times. V is TRBV10-3 and J is TRBJ1-2, with D maybe TRBD1 (5 bases). Trimming pared 3 bases from V and 5 bases from J, leaving 10 bases between. The CDR3 is made up of 13 amino acids. In germline, CDR1 is ENHRY, CDR2 SYGVKD. CDR3 DNA: TGTGCCATCAGTGACAGGGAGCTGTATGGCTACACCTTC. It specifies CAISDRELYGYTF.

The CDR3 DNA follows: TGTGCCAGCAGCCAAAGGACTAGCTCGGATACGCAGTATTTT. This sequence encodes CASSQRTSSDTQYF. This sequence joins TRBV7-2 and TRBJ2-3, with 8 positions matching TRBD2. The CDR3 sequence is 14 residues long. Trimming took 5 bases from V and 6 from J; bases not matched to a gene: 7. CDR1 is SGHTA, CDR2 FQGNSA, per germline.

This clone appeared a few times. The chain uses TRBV6-6 and TRBJ2-4; a possible D gene is TRBD1 (6 bases). Deletions cut 5 bases from V and 0 bases from J, with 11 bases between. CDR1 and CDR2 (germline): MNHNY, SVGAGI (reference sequence). The length of the CDR3 is 15 residues. The chain's CDR3 is CASSQGSPAKNIQYF. As DNA, the CDR3 is TGTGCCAGCAGTCAGGGGTCCCCAGCCAAAAACATTCAGTACTTC.

Written as DNA, the CDR3 is TGCAGCGTCCCTGACTGGGGGGCCTCTGGGGCCAACGTCCTGACTTTC. It encodes CSVPDWGASGANVLTF. This rearrangement joins TRBV29-1 to TRBJ2-6; D tentatively reads TRBD1 or TRBD2 (6 bases each). Trimming shortened V by 6 bases and J by 0 bases, and 15 bases separated the two germline ends. The CDR3 runs to 16 residues. In germline, CDR1 is SQVTM, CDR2 ANQGSEA.

This chain joins TRBV4-1 and TRBJ1-4; 7 bases are a match to TRBD1. V dropped 4 bases and J dropped 5; count of bases not matched to a gene: 16. Germline V lookup: CDR1 MGHRA, CDR2 YSYEKL. The CDR3 is made up of 18 amino acids. The DNA for the CDR3 is TGCGCCAGCAGCCTTAGTCTGCGAGCACAGGGGATAAATGAAAAACTGTTTTTT. Translated, it gives CASSLSLRAQGINEKLFF.

The chain is built from TRBV19 and TRBJ2-1; the D is unclear. V was shortened by 7 bases and J by 6 bases, with 19 bases between the two germline ends. Looked up from germline, CDR1 is LNHDA and CDR2 is SQIVND (reference sequence). The CDR3 covers 15 residues. DNA for the CDR3: TGTGCCAGTAACCCGGAGTTGTTCAATAGCAATGAGCAGTTCTTC. Amino acids: CASNPELFNSNEQFF.

The chain recombines TRBV6-5 with TRBJ1-4; D unclear. The ends were cut back, 6 bases at V and 1 base at J, with 6 bases in the middle. The CDR3 sequence is 13 residues long. In germline, CDR1 is MNHEY, CDR2 SVGAGI. This chain's CDR3 is CASRGGTNEKLFF. The CDR3 bases are TGTGCCAGCAGAGGTGGAACTAATGAAAAACTGTTTTTT.

The chain joins TRBV10-2 to TRBJ2-7; D not resolved. Germline loops: CDR1 WSHSY, CDR2 SAAADI. Trimming cost V 4 bases and J 3 bases, with 10 bases left between them. The CDR3 runs 13 residues. The CDR3 reads CASSVVENYEQYF. The DNA for the CDR3 is TGCGCCAGCAGTGTCGTCGAGAACTACGAGCAGTACTTC.

V is TRBV10-3 and J is TRBJ2-1; D is perhaps TRBD1 (5 bases). The V gene's germline CDR1 is ENHRY and CDR2 SYGVKD. Trimming took off 5 bases at V and 6 bases at J, with 14 bases between the two ends. The CDR3 has 14 amino acids. The CDR3 DNA reads TGTGCCATCAGTCAACCGACAGACTTCAATGAGCAGTTCTTC. Protein: CAISQPTDFNEQFF.

The rearrangement links TRBV5-1 to TRBJ1-1, with 7 bases identical to TRBD1. Germline CDR1 SGHRS, CDR2 YFSETQ. Trimming took 4 bases from V and 0 from J; bases not matched to a gene: 9. The CDR3 spans 16 residues. CDR3 in DNA: TGCGCCAGCAGCCGGGGGACAGTTCTTATGAACACTGAAGCTTTCTTT. Its protein product is CASSRGTVLMNTEAFF.

The genes are TRBV28 and TRBJ2-4, with D possibly being TRBD2 (6 bases). From germline, CDR1 is MDHEN and CDR2 SYDVKM. There are 12 residues in the CDR3. Deletions cut 5 bases from V and 9 bases from J, with 11 bases between. The chain's CDR3 is CASSPRLGIQYF. In nucleotides, the CDR3 is TGTGCCAGCAGTCCTCGACTAGGCATTCAGTACTTC.

The table lists this clone with a count of one. The CDR3 loop is CASSRGDGEAFF. CDR3 sequence (DNA): TGTGCCAGCAGCCGAGGGGACGGTGAAGCTTTCTTT. The chain uses TRBV7-9 and TRBJ1-1; D might be TRBD1 (5 bases). V lost 5 bases and J 7 bases, leaving 11 bases between the germline ends. The CDR3 contains 12 residues. The germline gives CDR1 SEHNR, CDR2 FQNEAQ (reference sequence).